The 18 T cell receptor beta chains below come from one sample, sequenced in a study of T cell responses to AZD1222 COVID-19 vaccine. Sequencing was performed with immunoSEQ multiplex PCR; in TCRdb, only in-frame clones are kept and a portion is missing. The sample lists about 76,000 clones, about 92% seen once, with approximately 4.5% in the top ten. Sequencing was performed on peripheral blood, taken on day 0 of AZD1222 vaccination. These receptors all stem from an adult in good health.

The V call is TRBV5-4, the J call TRBJ2-7, with D possibly TRBD1 on 6 matching bases. Trimming stripped 6 bases from V and 5 bases from J, with 27 bases between. The CDR3 covers 17 residues. Germline CDR1 SGHNT, CDR2 YYREEE (reference sequence). This CDR3 reads CASTILTARDIPNEQYF. The CDR3 DNA sequence: TGTGCCAGCACCATTCTCACGGCCCGGGACATACCGAACGAGCAGTACTTC.

The genes are TRBV4-2 and TRBJ2-1; TRBD2 matches at 11 bases. With V trimmed by 0 bases and J by 7 bases, 5 bases remained unmatched. Germline CDR1 is LGHNA and CDR2 is YNFKEQ. The CDR3 is 16 amino acids. The CDR3 spells CASSQELAGEGNEQFF. CDR3 sequence (DNA): TGTGCCAGCAGCCAAGAACTAGCGGGAGAAGGGAATGAGCAGTTCTTC.

The CDR3 is CSVRTRGLTTNEKLFF. The CDR3 DNA sequence: TGCAGCGTCAGGACCAGGGGGCTTACCACTAATGAAAAACTGTTTTTT. The chain links TRBV29-1 to TRBJ1-4, with 8 bases matching TRBD1. Germline trimming cut 6 bases from V and 2 bases from J; bases unmatched to any gene: 11. The CDR3 is made up of 16 amino acids. Germline lookup yields CDR1 SQVTM and CDR2 ANQGSEA.

This chain links TRBV5-1 with TRBJ1-3; D gene unclear. Germline V gene lookup returns CDR1 SGHRS and CDR2 YFSETQ. V was pared by 4 bases and J by 4 bases, with 15 bases between. The CDR3 length is 15 residues. CDR3 region: CASSELVHSGNTIYF. CDR3 DNA: TGCGCCAGCAGCGAACTGGTGCATTCAGGAAACACCATATATTTT.

This chain connects TRBV12-2 to TRBJ1-5. TRBV12-2 is shown as a pseudogene. The CDR3 is made up of 16 amino acids. CDR3 in amino acids: CASRPEDGTSNQPQHF. The CDR3 DNA reads TGTGCAAGTCGCCCAGAAGACGGGACGAGCAATCAGCCCCAGCATTTT.

This rearrangement joins TRBV6-1 to TRBJ1-5, with unresolved D. The germline V and J ends were trimmed by 2 bases and 7 bases, with 15 bases remaining between them. The V gene's germline CDR1 is MNHNS and CDR2 SASEGT. This CDR3 is 15 amino acids long. The CDR3 loop is CASSESLLVKQPQHF. The DNA for the CDR3 is TGTGCCAGCAGTGAATCCTTATTGGTCAAGCAGCCCCAGCATTTT.

The sample holds a few counts of this clone. The chain joins TRBV21-1 to TRBJ1-4. TRBV21-1 is deemed a pseudogene. This CDR3 has 8 residues. The CDR3 here is CARSTRFF. CDR3 nucleotide sequence: TGTGCCAGATCCACGAGGTTTTTT.

This sequence joins TRBV12-3 or TRBV12-4 and TRBJ1-5; no reliable D call. The CDR3 loop spans 11 amino acids. V was cut by 3 bases and J by 15 bases, with 12 bases left in between. The CDR3 is CASSFGDFPHF. The CDR3 bases are TGTGCCAGCAGTTTCGGAGATTTCCCGCATTTT.

In DNA form, the CDR3 reads TGTGCCAGCAGCTTGGTAGGGGCGGCCGGGGAGCTGTTTTTT. Protein sequence: CASSLVGAAGELFF. This chain links TRBV5-4 with TRBJ2-2; TRBD1 is a possible D gene (5 bases). This CDR3 is built from 14 residues. Trimming cost V 0 bases and J 6 bases, with 9 bases left between them. Germline V gives CDR1 SGHNT, CDR2 YYREEE (reference sequence).

The chain recombines TRBV6-5 with TRBJ1-1; D is possibly TRBD1 (5 bases). Germline-derived CDR1 and CDR2 are MNHEY and SVGAGI. The CDR3 contains 13 residues. Trimming took 6 bases from V and 4 from J, leaving 12 bases between them. CDR3: CASSRTSVTEAFF. Here the CDR3 DNA reads TGTGCCAGCAGCAGGACAAGCGTCACTGAAGCTTTCTTT.

This chain uses TRBV7-8 with TRBJ1-5; unclear D gene. The V gene's germline CDR1 is SGHVS and CDR2 FQNEAQ. This CDR3 contains 15 residues. The V and J ends lost 5 bases and 6 bases respectively, with 17 bases between them. In DNA, the CDR3 is TGTGCCAGCAGCCCCCGGGCCCTAGGGAGTCAGCCCCAGCATTTT. This gives the protein CASSPRALGSQPQHF.

This clone was counted once. The chain carries TRBV19 and TRBJ1-2, with no clear D. The germline V gene encodes CDR1 LNHDA and CDR2 SQIVND (reference sequence). V lost 6 bases and J lost 6, with 14 bases in between. The CDR3 spans 13 residues. Here the CDR3 DNA reads TGTGCCAGTAGGATCAAGGTAGGAGATGGCTACACCTTC. As protein: CASRIKVGDGYTF.

This clone has only one observation. The chain couples TRBV19 to TRBJ2-7; either TRBD1 or TRBD2 may fit D (6 bases each). With 3 bases removed from V and 3 bases from J, the gap between germline ends came to 9 bases. The germline V gene has CDR1 LNHDA and CDR2 SQIVND (reference sequence). The CDR3 extends over 13 amino acids. CDR3 amino acids: CASSMKGGYEQYF. The DNA for the CDR3 is TGTGCCAGTAGTATGAAGGGGGGCTACGAGCAGTACTTC. The entire variable domain, with the rest obtained from reference TRBV19 and TRBJ2-7, is as follows: DGGITQSPKYLFRKEGQNVTLSCEQNLNHDAMYWYRQDPGQGLRLIYYSQIVNDFQKGDIAEGYSVSREKKESFPLTVTSAQKNPTAFYLCASSMKGGYEQYFGPGTRLTVT.

The CDR3 region has the DNA TGTGCCAGCAGCCCCTGGGTAGCGGGAGTTAATGAGCAGTTCTTC. This encodes CASSPWVAGVNEQFF. This chain joins TRBV7-2 and TRBJ2-1; 9 bases are shared with TRBD2. V dropped 5 bases and J dropped 7; count of bases not matched to a gene: 9. The germline gives CDR1 SGHTA, CDR2 FQGNSA. CDR3 size: 15 residues.

This clone occurred a few times. V and J are TRBV7-9 and TRBJ2-1; D perhaps matches TRBD2 (6 bases). The CDR3 covers 15 residues. The germline V gene encodes CDR1 SEHNR and CDR2 FQNEAQ (reference sequence). Between the trimmed V and J ends, which lost 2 bases and 6 bases, there was a span of 14 bases. CDR3 residues: CASSLYSGVLNEQFF. As DNA, the CDR3 is TGTGCCAGCAGCTTATATAGCGGAGTCCTCAATGAGCAGTTCTTC.

The count of this clone is one. The rearrangement uses TRBV7-8 and TRBJ2-3, with D unclear. This CDR3 contains 15 residues. The V end was cut by 5 bases, the J end by 0 bases, with 12 bases between. Germline-derived CDR1 and CDR2 are SGHVS and FQNEAQ. The CDR3 region is CASSIGWSSTDTQYF. In DNA, the CDR3 is TGTGCCAGCAGCATCGGGTGGTCTAGCACAGATACGCAGTATTTT.

V and J are TRBV2 and TRBJ1-4; no reliable D call. Germline loops: CDR1 SNHLY, CDR2 FYNNEI. The CDR3 is 11 residues long. Trimming shortened V by 6 bases and J by 5 bases, and 4 bases separated the two germline ends. The CDR3 protein is CASSSNEKLFF. DNA of the CDR3: TGTGCCAGCAGCTCCAATGAAAAACTGTTTTTT.

J is TRBJ2-7 and V is TRBV5-5; 9 nucleotides line up with TRBD2. This CDR3 spans 15 amino acids. V was pared by 0 bases and J by 1 base, with 2 bases of the junction left unmatched. The germline V gene has CDR1 SGHKS and CDR2 YYEKEE (reference sequence). The CDR3 DNA follows: TGTGCCAGCAGCTTGGGACTAGCGGAATCCTACGAGCAGTACTTC. It translates to CASSLGLAESYEQYF.